These 31 T cell receptor beta chains were sequenced from one sample in a study of blood T cell repertoires in COVID-19. Only in-frame clones appear in the TCRdb table, and some are missing; sequencing was by immunoSEQ multiplex PCR. The data contain 250,000 to 400,000 clones, about 87% of them singletons. Sequences were obtained from PBMCs or T cells enriched from blood (not recorded which). The receptors stem from a woman in her 30s who had recovered from COVID-19.

The rearrangement uses TRBV5-6 and TRBJ2-5, with 7 bases matching TRBD1. The germline CDR1 and CDR2 sequences are SGHDT and YYEEEE. The CDR3 consists of 16 residues. V lost 2 bases to trimming and J lost 0 bases; unmatched junction nucleotides: 7. This CDR3 is CASSLPGTEYQETQYF. DNA for the CDR3: TGTGCCAGCAGCTTACCCGGGACAGAGTACCAAGAGACCCAGTACTTC.

The J gene is TRBJ1-1, the V gene TRBV15; D ambiguous. V was trimmed by 2 bases and J by 2 bases, leaving 6 bases between them. Germline CDR1 LNHNV, CDR2 YYDKDF (reference sequence). CDR3 length: 13 residues. The CDR3 DNA reads TGTGCCACCAGCAGACAGGTAAACACTGAAGCTTTCTTT. Translated: CATSRQVNTEAFF.

This chain joins TRBV9 and TRBJ2-1, with 11 nucleotides matching TRBD2. The junction had 3 bases not matched to a gene; V was cut back by 0 bases and J by 7 bases. The germline V gene encodes CDR1 SGDLS and CDR2 YYNGEE. CDR3 length: 15 amino acids. As DNA, the CDR3 is TGTGCCAGCAGCGTAGCTAGCGGGGGGTTTAATGAGCAGTTCTTC. Its translation is CASSVASGGFNEQFF.

The chain uses TRBV6-5 and TRBJ2-1; D may be TRBD1 (5 bases). CDR3 length equals 16 residues. Germline V gives CDR1 MNHEY, CDR2 SVGAGI. V was trimmed by 1 base and J by 5 bases, leaving 15 bases between them. Here the CDR3 reads CASSYFWGGKNNEQFF. The CDR3 DNA follows: TGTGCCAGCAGTTACTTTTGGGGCGGTAAAAACAATGAGCAGTTCTTC.

The chain combines TRBV3-1 (or the pseudogene TRBV3-2) with TRBJ1-1, with 7 bases aligning to TRBD1. The V gene's germline CDR1 is LGHDT and CDR2 YNNKEL (reference sequence). The CDR3 totals 14 residues. Trimming removed 5 bases from V and 1 base from J; junction bases left unmatched: 4. This CDR3 is CASSSRQGNTEAFF. CDR3 DNA: TGTGCCAGCAGCTCCCGACAGGGGAACACTGAAGCTTTCTTT.

The chain has TRBV7-3 and TRBJ1-1; D is undetermined. There are 14 residues in the CDR3. CDR1 SGHTA and CDR2 FQGTGA come from the germline V gene. V was cut by 0 bases and J by 0 bases, with 5 bases left in between. The CDR3 coding sequence is TGTGCCAGCAGCTTAACGTCGGTGAACACTGAAGCTTTCTTT. Encoded protein: CASSLTSVNTEAFF.

V usage is TRBV27 and J usage is TRBJ2-1; D remains ambiguous. The CDR3 is made up of 15 amino acids. V dropped 4 bases and J dropped 5 bases, with 15 bases sitting between them. Germline V gives CDR1 MNHEY, CDR2 SMNVEV (reference sequence). CDR3 protein: CASSSNSRIHNEQFF. DNA for the CDR3: TGTGCCAGCAGTTCGAACTCTCGCATCCACAATGAGCAGTTCTTC.

The rearrangement links TRBV15 to TRBJ1-5, with TRBD1 matching 9 bases. The CDR3 is 15 residues long. CDR1 is LNHNV, CDR2 YYDKDF, per germline (reference sequence). The trim removed 4 bases at V and 3 bases at J, leaving 4 bases unmatched. The DNA of the CDR3 is TGTGCCACCAGCATAGGGACAGGGTTCAATCAGCCCCAGCATTTT. Translating gives CATSIGTGFNQPQHF.

The chain links TRBV30 to TRBJ2-1; D perhaps matches TRBD1 (6 bases). The CDR3 totals 13 residues. Deletions cut 3 bases from V and 4 bases from J, with 10 bases between. CDR1 is GTSNPN and CDR2 is SVGIG in the germline V gene (reference sequence). CDR3 in amino acids: CAWSRGEYNEQFF. The CDR3 DNA reads TGTGCCTGGAGCAGGGGAGAGTACAATGAGCAGTTCTTC.

This clone has just one count. V and J are TRBV6-5 and TRBJ1-3; weak D call: TRBD1 (6 bases). CDR1 and CDR2 from the germline V gene are MNHEY and SVGAGI. The CDR3 runs 14 residues. Trimming removed 2 bases from V and 8 bases from J, with 13 bases in between. The CDR3 protein is CASSYIAGVDTIYF. The CDR3 region has the DNA TGTGCCAGCAGTTACATAGCAGGGGTAGACACCATATATTTT.

In its sample, this clone was seen once. The chain has TRBV28 and TRBJ1-2; D ambiguous. V lost 3 bases, J lost 4 bases, and 12 bases lay in between. Germline lookup yields CDR1 MDHEN and CDR2 SYDVKM. The CDR3 has 14 residues. This chain's CDR3 is CASSFIGSPYGYTF. The CDR3 bases are TGTGCCAGCAGTTTTATCGGGAGCCCCTATGGCTACACCTTC.

J is TRBJ1-2 and V is TRBV5-6; 8 bases are shared with TRBD1. CDR1 is SGHDT and CDR2 is YYEEEE in the germline V gene. The length of the CDR3 is 16 residues. The V and J ends lost 4 bases and 0 bases, in that order; junction bases with no gene match: 8. This chain's CDR3 is CASSLGTGSSNYGYTF. CDR3 bases: TGTGCCAGCAGCCTCGGGACAGGCTCTTCTAACTATGGCTACACCTTC.

CDR3 loop: CASSLVTPREDTQYF. The CDR3 coding sequence is TGCGCCAGCAGCTTGGTCACTCCCCGCGAGGATACGCAGTATTTT. The chain joins TRBV5-1 to TRBJ2-3; unclear D gene. CDR1 and CDR2 from the germline V gene are SGHRS and YFSETQ. This CDR3 region has 15 residues. Trimming removed 0 bases from V and 6 bases from J, with 14 bases in between.

The CDR3 is CASSQDGARRETQYF. DNA of the CDR3: TGCGCCAGCAGCCAAGATGGGGCCAGAAGAGAGACCCAGTACTTC. The chain uses TRBV4-1 and TRBJ2-5; tentative D call: TRBD1 (5 bases). The CDR3 spans 15 residues. The germline V gene has CDR1 MGHRA and CDR2 YSYEKL. V lost 0 bases and J 4 bases, leaving 12 bases between the germline ends.

This chain links TRBV7-8 with TRBJ1-1; D is uncertain. Germline V gene sequence: CDR1 SGHVS, CDR2 FQNEAQ. The CDR3 has 14 residues. Trimming left V 5 bases short and J 1 base short, with 11 bases between. The CDR3 region has the DNA TGTGCCAGCAGCCCATTTCACGGGAACACTGAAGCTTTCTTT. Protein: CASSPFHGNTEAFF. Drawing the rest from reference TRBV7-8 and TRBJ1-1, the complete variable domain is GAGVSQSPRYKVAKRGQDVALRCDPISGHVSLFWYQQALGQGPEFLTYFQNEAQLDKSGLPSDRFFAERPEGSVSTLKIQRTQQEDSAVYLCASSPFHGNTEAFFGQGTRLTVV.

V gene TRBV21-1 combines with J gene TRBJ2-7; TRBD2, the table's D call, was not compared with the DNA. TRBV21-1 is a documented pseudogene. CDR3 length equals 18 residues. CDR3 sequence: CASSKGEILAVIIYEQYF. The CDR3 DNA sequence: TGTGCCAGCAGCAAAGGCGAGATACTAGCGGTGATTATCTACGAGCAGTACTTC.

CDR3 loop: CASSAAPTAGTQYF. The DNA of the CDR3 is TGTGCCAGCAGCGCCGCCCCTACTGCTGGGACCCAGTACTTC. The chain combines TRBV5-6 with TRBJ2-5; no firm D call. CDR1 is SGHDT, CDR2 YYEEEE, per germline. The CDR3 sequence is 14 residues long. V was shortened by 4 bases and J by 7 bases, with 17 bases between the two germline ends.

This clone appeared a single time. The chain recombines TRBV11-2 with TRBJ1-6, with D possibly being TRBD1 (6 bases). Trimming shortened V by 5 bases and J by 0 bases, and 17 bases separated the two germline ends. The germline V gene encodes CDR1 SGHAT and CDR2 FQNNGV. The CDR3 covers 18 residues. Here the CDR3 DNA reads TGTGCCAGCAGCCCACTCAGGCAGGGGAGCTCCTATAATTCACCCCTCCACTTT. It translates to CASSPLRQGSSYNSPLHF.

The rearrangement joins TRBV19 to TRBJ2-4, with 7 bases lining up with TRBD2. V trimming: 5 bases; J trimming: 1 base; junction bases outside the gene matches: 5. Germline CDR1 reads LNHDA; CDR2 reads SQIVND (reference sequence). The CDR3 runs 15 residues. CDR3 sequence: CASSAGDGAKNIQYF. In DNA, the CDR3 is TGTGCCAGTAGTGCGGGGGATGGGGCCAAAAACATTCAGTACTTC.

V is TRBV4-2 and J is TRBJ2-6; D gene uncertain. This CDR3 contains 17 residues. Germline CDR1 reads LGHNA; CDR2 reads YNFKEQ. V lost 3 bases, J lost 2 bases, and 14 bases lay in between. In nucleotides, the CDR3 is TGTGCCAGCAGCCATCGTTATGGGCAGGCTGGGGCCAACGTCCTGACTTTC. The encoded protein is CASSHRYGQAGANVLTF.

The chain joins TRBV6-5 to TRBJ2-2, with D possibly being TRBD1 (6 bases). There are 13 residues in the CDR3. Per the germline V gene, CDR1 is MNHEY and CDR2 is SVGAGI. Trimming removed 7 bases from V and 6 bases from J, with 12 bases in between. For the CDR3, the DNA is TGTGCCAGCACCAGACAGGTCCCCGGGGAGCTGTTTTTT. Encoded protein: CASTRQVPGELFF.

V usage is TRBV5-5 and J usage is TRBJ2-3; 10 bases align to TRBD2. Unmatched junction bases numbered 7, after V lost 5 bases and J lost 4 bases. Germline-derived CDR1 and CDR2 are SGHKS and YYEKEE (reference sequence). The CDR3 extends over 15 amino acids. CDR3 sequence: CASRYLAGASDTQYF. CDR3 in DNA: TGTGCCAGCAGGTACCTAGCGGGGGCATCAGATACGCAGTATTTT. The entire variable domain, with the rest obtained from reference TRBV5-5 and TRBJ2-3, is as follows: DAGVTQSPTHLIKTRGQQVTLRCSPISGHKSVSWYQQVLGQGPQFIFQYYEKEERGRGNFPDRFSARQFPNYSSELNVNALLLGDSALYLCASRYLAGASDTQYFGPGTRLTVL.

This clone was counted a few times. The V call is TRBV5-1, the J call TRBJ1-3, with 8 bases fitting TRBD1. The length of the CDR3 is 15 residues. Germline V CDR1 and CDR2: SGHRS, YFSETQ. J was trimmed by 1 base and V by 5 bases; bases with no gene match: 5. Here the CDR3 reads CASRGTGLSGNTIYF. CDR3 DNA sequence: TGCGCCAGCAGGGGGACAGGTCTATCTGGAAACACCATATATTTT.

The chain is built from TRBV11-2 and TRBJ2-7; D may be TRBD1 (6 bases). In germline, CDR1 is SGHAT, CDR2 FQNNGV. The CDR3 consists of 16 residues. Trimming removed 2 bases from V and 4 bases from J, with 18 bases in between. The chain's CDR3 is CASSLTPGQGRYEQYF. The CDR3 nucleotides read TGTGCCAGCAGCTTAACCCCCGGGCAGGGGAGATACGAGCAGTACTTC.

J is TRBJ2-5 and V is TRBV7-3, with D possibly being TRBD2 (5 bases). The V end was cut by 1 base, the J end by 2 bases, with 5 bases between. The CDR3 sequence is 13 residues long. Germline V gene data show CDR1 as SGHTA and CDR2 as FQGTGA. CDR3 residues: CASSLRRQETQYF. The CDR3 DNA sequence: TGTGCCAGCAGCTTAAGGAGGCAAGAGACCCAGTACTTC.

The rearrangement uses TRBV5-8 and TRBJ2-1, with 11 bases lining up with TRBD2. In germline, CDR1 is SGHTS, CDR2 YDEGEE. The V gene end was trimmed by 0 bases and the J gene end by 10 bases; junction bases not matched to a gene: 3. This CDR3 has 14 residues. CDR3 bases: TGTGCCAGCAGCTTGGAACTAGCGGGGGCGGAGCAGTTCTTC. Protein product: CASSLELAGAEQFF.

The chain carries TRBV6-6 and TRBJ1-1; 12 bases fit TRBD1. V shed 4 bases and J 6 bases; nucleotides not matched to a gene: 6. Germline V lookup: CDR1 MNHNY, CDR2 SVGAGI (reference sequence). The CDR3 length is 15 residues. The CDR3 region has the DNA TGTGCCAGCAGTTTCCCGGGACAGGGGGCTTCTGAAGCTTTCTTT. Its translation: CASSFPGQGASEAFF.

The rearrangement uses TRBV7-9 and TRBJ2-7; 7 bases fit TRBD2. Germline CDR1 SEHNR, CDR2 FQNEAQ (reference sequence). V was clipped by 1 base and J by 0 bases; unmatched bases: 3. The CDR3 sequence is 15 residues long. The CDR3 reads CASSLGGGSSYEQYF. The CDR3 nucleotides are TGTGCCAGCAGCTTAGGCGGGGGTAGCTCCTACGAGCAGTACTTC.

The rearrangement joins TRBV24-1 to TRBJ1-5, with D hard to call. Trimming shortened V by 7 bases and J by 0 bases, and 12 bases separated the two germline ends. This CDR3 is 15 amino acids long. Germline lookup yields CDR1 KGHDR and CDR2 SFDVKD. CDR3 in amino acids: CATSRTGGSNQPQHF. CDR3 coding DNA: TGTGCCACCAGCAGGACGGGAGGTAGCAATCAGCCCCAGCATTTT.

This clone was counted between two and nine times. The V call is TRBV28, the J call TRBJ1-4, with D perhaps matching TRBD1 (6 bases). CDR1 is MDHEN and CDR2 is SYDVKM in the germline V gene. CDR3 size: 16 residues. Trimming took off 5 bases at V and 0 bases at J, with 13 bases between the two ends. In DNA form, the CDR3 reads TGTGCCAGCAGTGAACTAACAGGGACAACTAATGAAAAACTGTTTTTT. Residues: CASSELTGTTNEKLFF.

This clone was picked up one time. This sequence joins TRBV4-1 and TRBJ2-7; TRBD1 aligns across 9 bases. Germline V gene data show CDR1 as MGHRA and CDR2 as YSYEKL. J was trimmed by 4 bases and V by 2 bases; bases with no gene match: 6. This CDR3 comprises 15 residues. For the CDR3, the DNA is TGCGCCAGCAGCCAATCACCGGGACAGGGTTACGAGCAGTACTTC. Translated, it gives CASSQSPGQGYEQYF.